The clone carrying this T cell receptor (beta chain) was recorded many times. This record comes from a study of regulatory T cells in long-lasting Graves disease. The CDR3 runs to 13 residues. V was clipped by 5 bases and J by 5 bases, with 12 bases between them. Germline V gene data show CDR1 as SGHTA and CDR2 as FQGNSA. Specified time point: newly diagnosed GD, antithyroid drugs for less than 3 months. RNA from PBMCs was the source of the TCR library. Each of the patients was recruited from an endocrinology department situated in Xi'an, China. For TCR beta, libraries came from iRepertoire HTBI primers and Arm-PCR of CDR3 regions. Using its own MiXCR run on the multiplex PCR reads, TCRdb lists one record per CDR3 protein. The table records about 380,000 distinct CDR3 sequences, 15% to 17% of them present only once.

This clonotype originated in a female donor with Graves disease. This chain joins TRBV7-2 and TRBJ2-5, with D perhaps assigned TRBD1 or TRBD2 (5 bases each). The sequenced sample was peripheral blood mononuclear cells (PBMCs), obtained at new diagnosis, from a patient treated with antithyroid drugs. The CDR3: CASSRGRDETQYF. As DNA, the CDR3 is TGTGCCAGCAGCCGTGGAAGGGACGAGACCCAGTACTTC.